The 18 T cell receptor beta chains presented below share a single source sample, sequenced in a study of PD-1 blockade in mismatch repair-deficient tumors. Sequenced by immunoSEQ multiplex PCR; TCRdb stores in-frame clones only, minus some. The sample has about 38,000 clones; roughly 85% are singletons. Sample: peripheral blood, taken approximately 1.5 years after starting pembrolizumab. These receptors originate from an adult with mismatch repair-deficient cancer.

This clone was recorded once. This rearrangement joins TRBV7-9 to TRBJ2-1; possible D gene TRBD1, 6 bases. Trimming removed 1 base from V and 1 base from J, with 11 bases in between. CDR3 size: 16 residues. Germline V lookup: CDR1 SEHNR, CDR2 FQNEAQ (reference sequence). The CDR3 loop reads CASSLEATGSYNEQFF. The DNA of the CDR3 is TGTGCCAGCAGCTTAGAAGCGACAGGTTCCTACAATGAGCAGTTCTTC.

This CDR3 is CASRRQIGTEVWDTQYF. CDR3 in DNA: TGTGCCAGCAGGAGACAAATCGGGACAGAGGTGTGGGATACGCAGTATTTT. The V gene is TRBV7-8, the J gene TRBJ2-3, with 7 bases matching TRBD1. V gave up 6 bases and J gave up 6 bases; unmatched junction bases: 18. The CDR3 extends over 17 amino acids. Germline loops: CDR1 SGHVS, CDR2 FQNEAQ.

The CDR3 loop is CASSTDKNQPQHF. The CDR3 nucleotides are TGTGCCAGTAGTACCGATAAGAATCAGCCCCAGCATTTT. The chain joins TRBV19 to TRBJ1-5; D unclear. Germline CDR1 reads LNHDA; CDR2 reads SQIVND (reference sequence). The CDR3 has 13 amino acids. The V end lost 4 bases, the J end lost 4 bases, and 8 bases lay between the germline ends.

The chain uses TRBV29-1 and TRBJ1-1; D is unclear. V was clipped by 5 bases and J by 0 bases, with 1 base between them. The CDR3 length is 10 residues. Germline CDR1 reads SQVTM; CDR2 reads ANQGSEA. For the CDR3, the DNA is TGCAGCGTTATGAACACTGAAGCTTTCTTT. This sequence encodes CSVMNTEAFF. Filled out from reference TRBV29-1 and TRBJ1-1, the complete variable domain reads SAVISQKPSRDICQRGTSLTIQCQVDSQVTMMFWYRQQPGQSLTLIATANQGSEATYESGFVIDKFPISRPNLTFSTLTVSNMSPEDSSIYLCSVMNTEAFFGQGTRLTVV.

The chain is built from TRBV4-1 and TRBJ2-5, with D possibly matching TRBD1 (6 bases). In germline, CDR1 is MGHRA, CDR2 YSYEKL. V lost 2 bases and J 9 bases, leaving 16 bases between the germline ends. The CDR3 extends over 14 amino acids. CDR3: CASSQQTGPRAQYF. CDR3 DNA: TGCGCCAGCAGCCAACAGACAGGACCCCGAGCCCAGTACTTC.

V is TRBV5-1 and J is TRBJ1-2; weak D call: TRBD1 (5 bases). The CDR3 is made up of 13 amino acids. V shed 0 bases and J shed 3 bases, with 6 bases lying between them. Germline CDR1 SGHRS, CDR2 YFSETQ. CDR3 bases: TGCGCCAGCAGCTTGGAAGGGGACTATGGCTACACCTTC. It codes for CASSLEGDYGYTF.

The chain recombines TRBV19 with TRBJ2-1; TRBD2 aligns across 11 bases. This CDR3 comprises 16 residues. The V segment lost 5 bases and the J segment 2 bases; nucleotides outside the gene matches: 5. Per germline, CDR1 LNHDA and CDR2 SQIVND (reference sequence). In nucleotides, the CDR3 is TGTGCCAGTAGTTCTCGACTAGCGGGAACCTACAATGAGCAGTTCTTC. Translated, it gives CASSSRLAGTYNEQFF.

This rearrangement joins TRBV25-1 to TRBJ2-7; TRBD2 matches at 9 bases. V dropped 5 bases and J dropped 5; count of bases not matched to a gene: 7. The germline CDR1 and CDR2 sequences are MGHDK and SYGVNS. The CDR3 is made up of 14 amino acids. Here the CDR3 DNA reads TGTGCCAGCAGTCCCGGGACTAGCTTTAACGAGCAGTACTTC. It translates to CASSPGTSFNEQYF.

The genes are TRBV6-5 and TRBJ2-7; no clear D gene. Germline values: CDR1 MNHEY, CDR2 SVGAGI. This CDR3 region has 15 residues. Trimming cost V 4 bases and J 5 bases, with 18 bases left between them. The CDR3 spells CASSLGAPPRDEQYF. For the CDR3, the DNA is TGTGCCAGCAGTTTGGGCGCCCCGCCTAGGGACGAGCAGTACTTC.

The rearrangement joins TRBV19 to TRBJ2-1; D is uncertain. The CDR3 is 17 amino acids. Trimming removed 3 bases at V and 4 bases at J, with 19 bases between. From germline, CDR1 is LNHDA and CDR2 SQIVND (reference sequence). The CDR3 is CASSMTGPTLGYNEQFF. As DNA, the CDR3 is TGTGCCAGTAGTATGACCGGGCCGACCCTGGGTTACAATGAGCAGTTCTTC.

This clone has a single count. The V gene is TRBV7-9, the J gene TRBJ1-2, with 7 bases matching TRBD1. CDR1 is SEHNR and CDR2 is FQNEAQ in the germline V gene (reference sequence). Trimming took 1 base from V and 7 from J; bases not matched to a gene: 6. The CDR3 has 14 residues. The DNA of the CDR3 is TGTGCCAGCAGCTTAGAGATTCAGGGGGTTGGCTACACCTTC. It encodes CASSLEIQGVGYTF.

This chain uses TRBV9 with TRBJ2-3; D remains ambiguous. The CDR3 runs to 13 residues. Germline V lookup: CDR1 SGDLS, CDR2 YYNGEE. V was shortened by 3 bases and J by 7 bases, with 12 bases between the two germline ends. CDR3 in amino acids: CASSGERWNTQYF. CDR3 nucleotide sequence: TGTGCCAGCAGCGGCGAAAGATGGAATACGCAGTATTTT.

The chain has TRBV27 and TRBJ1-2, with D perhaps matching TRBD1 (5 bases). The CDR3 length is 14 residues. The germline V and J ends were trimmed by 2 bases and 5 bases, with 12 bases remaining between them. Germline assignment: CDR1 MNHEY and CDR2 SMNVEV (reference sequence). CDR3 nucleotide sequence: TGTGCCAGCAGTTTAGGGGGGGATCCATATGGCTACACCTTC. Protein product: CASSLGGDPYGYTF.

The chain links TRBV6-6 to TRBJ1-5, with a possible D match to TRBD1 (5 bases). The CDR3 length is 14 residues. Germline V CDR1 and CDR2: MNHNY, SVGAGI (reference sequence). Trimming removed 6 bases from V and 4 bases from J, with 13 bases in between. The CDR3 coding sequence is TGTGCCAGCAGACAGGACCAGAGAAATCAGCCCCAGCATTTT. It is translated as CASRQDQRNQPQHF.

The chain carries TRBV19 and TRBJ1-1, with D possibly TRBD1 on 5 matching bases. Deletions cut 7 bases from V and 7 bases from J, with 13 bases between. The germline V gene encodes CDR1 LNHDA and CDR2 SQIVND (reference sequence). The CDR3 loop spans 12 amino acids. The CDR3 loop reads CASTSPGDEAFF. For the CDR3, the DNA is TGTGCCAGTACCTCTCCGGGGGATGAAGCTTTCTTT.

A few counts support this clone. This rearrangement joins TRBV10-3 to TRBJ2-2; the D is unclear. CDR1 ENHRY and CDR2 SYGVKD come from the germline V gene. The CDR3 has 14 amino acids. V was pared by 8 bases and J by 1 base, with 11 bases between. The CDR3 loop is CAIVSELNTGELFF. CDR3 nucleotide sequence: TGTGCCATCGTTAGTGAACTGAACACCGGGGAGCTGTTTTTT.

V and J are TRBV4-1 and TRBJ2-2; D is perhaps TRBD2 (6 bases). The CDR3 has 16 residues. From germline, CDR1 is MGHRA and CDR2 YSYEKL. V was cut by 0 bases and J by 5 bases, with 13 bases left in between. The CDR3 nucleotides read TGCGCCAGCAGCCAAGACTCTAGCGTACTAACCGGGGAGCTGTTTTTT. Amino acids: CASSQDSSVLTGELFF.

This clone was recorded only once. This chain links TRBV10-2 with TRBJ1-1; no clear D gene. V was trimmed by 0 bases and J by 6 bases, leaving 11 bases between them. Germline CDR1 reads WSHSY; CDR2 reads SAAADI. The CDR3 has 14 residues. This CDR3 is CASSESTRWAEAFF. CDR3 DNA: TGCGCCAGCAGTGAGTCGACGCGGTGGGCTGAAGCTTTCTTT.